This T cell receptor beta chain is drawn from a study of radiotherapy plus CTLA-4 blockade in lung cancer. Patients had chemo-refractory metastatic non-small-cell lung cancer and received focal radiation plus CTLA-4 blockade that used ipilimumab. V lost 3 bases and J lost 1; bases outside the gene matches: 8. The CDR3 has 16 residues. Germline CDR1 and CDR2: MNHEY and SMNVEV (reference sequence). The protocol was immunoSEQ multiplex PCR, while the TCRdb copy is restricted to in-frame clones and leaves out a portion. The sample shows about 100,000 clones, around 82% of them seen only once. Remarks on this clone: As yet, its antigen is unknown.

Study results and limitations: Subsequent to radiotherapy plus ipilimumab, tumor-derived TCR clones underwent expansion in blood.

This TCR was recovered from a human donor with non-small cell lung cancer who had stable disease on radiotherapy plus ipilimumab. This chain uses TRBV27 with TRBJ2-5; 7 nucleotides agree with TRBD2. Sequenced here: peripheral blood, sampled from a patient treated with radiotherapy plus ipilimumab. CDR3 nucleotide sequence: TGTGCCAGCAGTTTCCTCTCGGCTAGCGGCCAAGAGACCCAGTACTTC. Protein sequence: CASSFLSASGQETQYF.